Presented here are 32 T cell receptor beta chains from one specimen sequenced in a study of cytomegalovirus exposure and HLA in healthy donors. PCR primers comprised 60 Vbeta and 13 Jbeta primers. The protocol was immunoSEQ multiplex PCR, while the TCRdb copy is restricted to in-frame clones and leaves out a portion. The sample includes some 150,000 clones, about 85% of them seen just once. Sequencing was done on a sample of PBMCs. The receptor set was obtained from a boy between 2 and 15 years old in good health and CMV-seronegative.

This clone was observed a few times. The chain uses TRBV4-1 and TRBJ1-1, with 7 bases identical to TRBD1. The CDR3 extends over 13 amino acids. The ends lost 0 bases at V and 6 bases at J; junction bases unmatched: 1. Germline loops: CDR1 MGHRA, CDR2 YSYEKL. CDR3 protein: CASSQDQGAEAFF. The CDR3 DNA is TGCGCCAGCAGCCAAGATCAGGGGGCTGAAGCTTTCTTT.

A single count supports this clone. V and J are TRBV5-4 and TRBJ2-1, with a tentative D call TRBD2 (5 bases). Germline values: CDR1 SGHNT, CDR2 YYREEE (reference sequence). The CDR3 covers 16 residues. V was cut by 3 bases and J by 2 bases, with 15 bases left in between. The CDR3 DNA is TGTGCCAGCAGCTCGGGTCGGGGTGGTCCCTACAATGAGCAGTTCTTC. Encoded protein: CASSSGRGGPYNEQFF. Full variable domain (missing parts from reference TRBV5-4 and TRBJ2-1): ETGVTQSPTHLIKTRGQQVTLRCSSQSGHNTVSWYQQALGQGPQFIFQYYREEENGRGNFPPRFSGLQFPNYSSELNVNALELDDSALYLCASSSGRGGPYNEQFFGPGTRLTVL.

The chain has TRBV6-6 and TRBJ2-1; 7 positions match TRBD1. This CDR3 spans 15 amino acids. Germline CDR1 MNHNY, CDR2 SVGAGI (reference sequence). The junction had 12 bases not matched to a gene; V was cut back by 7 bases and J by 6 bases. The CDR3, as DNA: TGTGCCAGCAAAGGGGCTCGACAGGGTCTCAATGAGCAGTTCTTC. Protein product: CASKGARQGLNEQFF.

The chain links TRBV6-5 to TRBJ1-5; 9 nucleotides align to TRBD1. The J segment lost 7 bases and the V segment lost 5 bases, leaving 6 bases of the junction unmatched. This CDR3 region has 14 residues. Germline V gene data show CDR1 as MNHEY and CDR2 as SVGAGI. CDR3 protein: CASSRQGVDQPQHF. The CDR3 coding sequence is TGTGCCAGCAGTAGACAGGGGGTAGACCAGCCCCAGCATTTT.

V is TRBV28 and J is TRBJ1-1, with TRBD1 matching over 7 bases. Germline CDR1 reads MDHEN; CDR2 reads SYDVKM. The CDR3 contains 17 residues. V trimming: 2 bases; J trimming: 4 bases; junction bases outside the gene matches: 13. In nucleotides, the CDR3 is TGTGCCAGCAGTTTAATTCTGTTACGGGACAGTGGCACTGAAGCTTTCTTT. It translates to CASSLILLRDSGTEAFF. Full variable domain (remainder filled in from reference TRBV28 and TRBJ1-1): DVKVTQSSRYLVKRTGEKVFLECVQDMDHENMFWYRQDPGLGLRLIYFSYDVKMKEKGDIPEGYSVSREKKERFSLILESASTNQTSMYLCASSLILLRDSGTEAFFGQGTRLTVV.

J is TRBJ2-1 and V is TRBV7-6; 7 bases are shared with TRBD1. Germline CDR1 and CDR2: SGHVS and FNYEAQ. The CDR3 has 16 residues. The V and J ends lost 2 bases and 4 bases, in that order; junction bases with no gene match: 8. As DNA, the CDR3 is TGTGCCAGCAGCTTAAGAGGCCGGACAGGTTACAATGAGCAGTTCTTC. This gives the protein CASSLRGRTGYNEQFF. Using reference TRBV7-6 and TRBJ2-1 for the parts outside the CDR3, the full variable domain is GAGVSQSPRYKVTKRGQDVALRCDPISGHVSLYWYRQALGQGPEFLTYFNYEAQQDKSGLPNDRFSAERPEGSISTLTIQRTEQRDSAMYRCASSLRGRTGYNEQFFGPGTRLTVL.

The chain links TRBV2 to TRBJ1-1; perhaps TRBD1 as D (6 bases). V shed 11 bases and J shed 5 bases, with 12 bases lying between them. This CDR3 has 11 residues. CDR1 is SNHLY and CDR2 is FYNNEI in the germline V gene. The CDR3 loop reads CAVQGETEAFF. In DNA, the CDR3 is TGTGCCGTACAGGGTGAGACTGAAGCTTTCTTT.

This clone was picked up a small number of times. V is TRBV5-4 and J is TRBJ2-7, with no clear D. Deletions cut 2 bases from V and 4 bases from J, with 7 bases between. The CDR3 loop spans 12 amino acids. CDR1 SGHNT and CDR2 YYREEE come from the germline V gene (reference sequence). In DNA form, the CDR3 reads TGTGCCAGCAGCTTCCAGGCTTACGAGCAGTACTTC. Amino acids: CASSFQAYEQYF.

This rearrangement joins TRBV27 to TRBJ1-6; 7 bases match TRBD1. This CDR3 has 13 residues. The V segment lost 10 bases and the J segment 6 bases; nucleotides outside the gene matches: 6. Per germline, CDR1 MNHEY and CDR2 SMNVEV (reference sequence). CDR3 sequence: CATRGGVNSPLHF. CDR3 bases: TGTGCCACCAGGGGGGGGGTTAATTCACCCCTCCACTTT.

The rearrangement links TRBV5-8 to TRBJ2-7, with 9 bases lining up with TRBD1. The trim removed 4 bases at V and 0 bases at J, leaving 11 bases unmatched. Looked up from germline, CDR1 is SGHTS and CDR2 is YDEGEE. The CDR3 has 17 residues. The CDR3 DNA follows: TGTGCCAGCAGCCTAGGACAGGGGTTAGCGTTCTCCTACGAGCAGTACTTC. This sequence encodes CASSLGQGLAFSYEQYF.

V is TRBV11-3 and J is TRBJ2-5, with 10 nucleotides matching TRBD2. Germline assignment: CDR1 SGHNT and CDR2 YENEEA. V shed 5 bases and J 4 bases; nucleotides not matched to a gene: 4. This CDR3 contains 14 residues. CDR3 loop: CASSPRTSGETQYF. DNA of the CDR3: TGTGCCAGCAGCCCCAGGACTAGCGGAGAGACCCAGTACTTC.

Written as DNA, the CDR3 is TGTGCCAGCAGCCTCATTAGGACAGGGGGCAAGAACACTGAAGCTTTCTTT. It translates to CASSLIRTGGKNTEAFF. The J gene is TRBJ1-1, the V gene TRBV7-6; 11 bases match TRBD1. This CDR3 has 17 residues. Trimming cost V 5 bases and J 1 base; bases outside gene matches: 9. Per the germline V gene, CDR1 is SGHVS and CDR2 is FNYEAQ.

CDR3 protein: CASRWDRHNSPLHF. The CDR3, as DNA: TGTGCCAGCAGATGGGACAGACATAATTCACCCCTCCACTTT. The chain joins TRBV27 to TRBJ1-6; 7 bases fit TRBD1. From germline, CDR1 is MNHEY and CDR2 SMNVEV (reference sequence). The J segment lost 5 bases and the V segment lost 6 bases, leaving 4 bases of the junction unmatched. This CDR3 contains 14 residues.

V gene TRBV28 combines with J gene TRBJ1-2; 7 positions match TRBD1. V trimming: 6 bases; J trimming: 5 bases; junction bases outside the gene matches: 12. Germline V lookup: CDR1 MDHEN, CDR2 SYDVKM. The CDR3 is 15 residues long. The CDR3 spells CASSAPGTAKYGYTF. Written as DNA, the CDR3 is TGTGCCAGCAGCGCTCCCGGGACAGCAAAATATGGCTACACCTTC.

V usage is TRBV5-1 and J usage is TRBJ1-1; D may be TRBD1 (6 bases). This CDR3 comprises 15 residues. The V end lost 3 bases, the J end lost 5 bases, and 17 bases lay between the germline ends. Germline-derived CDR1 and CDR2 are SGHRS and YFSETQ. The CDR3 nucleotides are TGCGCCAGCAGCTCGACAACAGGGTATCGGACTGAAGCTTTCTTT. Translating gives CASSSTTGYRTEAFF.

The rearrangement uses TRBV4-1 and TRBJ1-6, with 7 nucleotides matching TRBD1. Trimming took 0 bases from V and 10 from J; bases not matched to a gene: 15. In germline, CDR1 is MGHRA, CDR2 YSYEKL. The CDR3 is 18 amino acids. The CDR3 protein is CASSQDQIRSGQRSPLHF. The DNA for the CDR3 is TGCGCCAGCAGCCAAGACCAAATCAGATCGGGACAGCGCTCACCCCTCCACTTT.

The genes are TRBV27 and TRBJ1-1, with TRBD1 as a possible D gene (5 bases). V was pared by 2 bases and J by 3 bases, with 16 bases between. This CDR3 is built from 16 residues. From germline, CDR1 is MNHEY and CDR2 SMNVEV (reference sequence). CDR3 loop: CASSLTPGRAHTEAFF. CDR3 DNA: TGTGCCAGCAGTTTAACCCCGGGCAGGGCCCACACTGAAGCTTTCTTT.

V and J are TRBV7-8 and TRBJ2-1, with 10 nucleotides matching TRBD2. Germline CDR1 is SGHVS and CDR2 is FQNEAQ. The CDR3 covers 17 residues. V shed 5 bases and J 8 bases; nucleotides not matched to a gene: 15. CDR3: CASSASLAGSLNYEQFF. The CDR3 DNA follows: TGTGCCAGCAGCGCATCACTAGCGGGAAGTCTTAACTATGAGCAGTTCTTC. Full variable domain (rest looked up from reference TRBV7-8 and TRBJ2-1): GAGVSQSPRYKVAKRGQDVALRCDPISGHVSLFWYQQALGQGPEFLTYFQNEAQLDKSGLPSDRFFAERPEGSVSTLKIQRTQQEDSAVYLCASSASLAGSLNYEQFFGPGTRLTVL.

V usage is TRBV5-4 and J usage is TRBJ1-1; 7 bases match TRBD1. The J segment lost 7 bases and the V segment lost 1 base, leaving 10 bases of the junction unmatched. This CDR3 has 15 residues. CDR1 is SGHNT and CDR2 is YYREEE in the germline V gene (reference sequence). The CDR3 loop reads CASSLTQGVRGEAFF. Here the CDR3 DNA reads TGTGCCAGCAGCTTGACGCAGGGGGTCCGAGGTGAAGCTTTCTTT.

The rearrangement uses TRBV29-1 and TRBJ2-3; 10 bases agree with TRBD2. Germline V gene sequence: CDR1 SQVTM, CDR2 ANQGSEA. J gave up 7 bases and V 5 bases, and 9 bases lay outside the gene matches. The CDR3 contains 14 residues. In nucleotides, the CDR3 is TGCAGCGTTCTACAAGCGGGAGGGCCATATACGCAGTATTTT. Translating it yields CSVLQAGGPYTQYF.

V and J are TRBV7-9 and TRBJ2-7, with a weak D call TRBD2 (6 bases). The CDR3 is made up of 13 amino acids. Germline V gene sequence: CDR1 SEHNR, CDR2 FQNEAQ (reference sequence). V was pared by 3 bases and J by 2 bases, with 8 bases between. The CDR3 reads CASSLGRPYEQYF. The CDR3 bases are TGTGCCAGCAGCTTGGGGAGGCCCTACGAGCAGTACTTC.

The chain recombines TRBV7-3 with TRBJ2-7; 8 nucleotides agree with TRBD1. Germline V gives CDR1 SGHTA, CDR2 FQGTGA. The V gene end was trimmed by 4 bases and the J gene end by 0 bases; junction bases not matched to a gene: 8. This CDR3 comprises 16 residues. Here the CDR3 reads CASSSRAGGSSYEQYF. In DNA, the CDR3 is TGTGCCAGCAGCTCGAGAGCAGGGGGCAGCTCCTACGAGCAGTACTTC. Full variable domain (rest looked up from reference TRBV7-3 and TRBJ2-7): GAGVSQTPSNKVTEKGKYVELRCDPISGHTALYWYRQSLGQGPEFLIYFQGTGAADDSGLPNDRFFAVRPEGSVSTLKIQRTERGDSAVYLCASSSRAGGSSYEQYFGPGTRLTVT.

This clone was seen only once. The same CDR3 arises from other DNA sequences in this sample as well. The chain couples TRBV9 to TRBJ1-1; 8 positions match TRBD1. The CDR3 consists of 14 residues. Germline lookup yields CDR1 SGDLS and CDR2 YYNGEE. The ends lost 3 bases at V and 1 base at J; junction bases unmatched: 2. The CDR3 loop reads CASSAGTGNTEAFF. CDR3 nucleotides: TGTGCCAGCAGCGCAGGGACAGGGAACACTGAAGCTTTCTTT.

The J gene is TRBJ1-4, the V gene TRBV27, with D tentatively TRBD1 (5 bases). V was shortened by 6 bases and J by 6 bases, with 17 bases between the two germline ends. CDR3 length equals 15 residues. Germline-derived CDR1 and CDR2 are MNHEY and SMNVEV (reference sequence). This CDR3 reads CASRPLQGAYEKLFF. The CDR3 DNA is TGTGCCAGCAGACCCCTTCAGGGCGCATATGAAAAACTGTTTTTT.

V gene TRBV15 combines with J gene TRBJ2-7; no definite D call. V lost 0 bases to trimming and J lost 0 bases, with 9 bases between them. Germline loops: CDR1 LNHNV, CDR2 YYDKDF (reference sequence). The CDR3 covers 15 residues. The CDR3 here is CATSRDYRSSYEQYF. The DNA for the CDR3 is TGTGCCACCAGCAGAGATTACAGAAGCTCCTACGAGCAGTACTTC.

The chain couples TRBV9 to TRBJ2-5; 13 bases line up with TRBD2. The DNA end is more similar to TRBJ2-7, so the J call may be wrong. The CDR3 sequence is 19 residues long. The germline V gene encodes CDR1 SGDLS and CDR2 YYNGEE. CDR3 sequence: CASSHTSGLAGKVGYEQYF. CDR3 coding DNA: TGTGCCAGCAGTCATACTTCGGGACTAGCGGGAAAAGTCGGCTACGAGCAGTACTTC.

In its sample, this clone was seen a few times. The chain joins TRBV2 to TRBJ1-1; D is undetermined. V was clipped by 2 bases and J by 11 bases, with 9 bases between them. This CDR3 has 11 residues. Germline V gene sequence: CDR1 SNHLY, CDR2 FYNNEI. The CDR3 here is CASSEQASAFF. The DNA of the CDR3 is TGTGCCAGCAGTGAACAGGCCAGCGCTTTCTTT.

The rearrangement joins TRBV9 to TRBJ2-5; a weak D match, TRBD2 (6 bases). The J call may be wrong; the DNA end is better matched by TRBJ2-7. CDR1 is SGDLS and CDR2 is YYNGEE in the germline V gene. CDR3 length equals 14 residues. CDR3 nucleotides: TGTGCCAGCAGCGTACGGAGGGACTCCTACGAGCAGTACTTC. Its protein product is CASSVRRDSYEQYF.

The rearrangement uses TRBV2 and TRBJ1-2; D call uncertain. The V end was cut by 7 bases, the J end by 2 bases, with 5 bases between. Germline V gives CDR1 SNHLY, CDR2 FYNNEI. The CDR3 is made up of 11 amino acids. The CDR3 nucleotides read TGTGCCAGCACAGAAAACTATGGCTACACCTTC. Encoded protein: CASTENYGYTF.

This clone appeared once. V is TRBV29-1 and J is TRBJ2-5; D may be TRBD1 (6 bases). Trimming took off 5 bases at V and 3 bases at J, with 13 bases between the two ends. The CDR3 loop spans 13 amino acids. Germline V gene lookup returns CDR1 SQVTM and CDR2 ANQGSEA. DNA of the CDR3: TGCAGCGTTTGTCGGACAGACAAAGAGACCCAGTACTTC. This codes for CSVCRTDKETQYF. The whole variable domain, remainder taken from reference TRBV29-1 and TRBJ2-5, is SAVISQKPSRDICQRGTSLTIQCQVDSQVTMMFWYRQQPGQSLTLIATANQGSEATYESGFVIDKFPISRPNLTFSTLTVSNMSPEDSSIYLCSVCRTDKETQYFGPGTRLLVL.

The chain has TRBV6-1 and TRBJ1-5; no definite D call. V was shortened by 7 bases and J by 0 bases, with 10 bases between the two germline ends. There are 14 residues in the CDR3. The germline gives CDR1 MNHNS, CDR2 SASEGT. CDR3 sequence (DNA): TGTGCCAGCACCAGAGGGCCTAGCAATCAGCCCCAGCATTTT. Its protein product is CASTRGPSNQPQHF.

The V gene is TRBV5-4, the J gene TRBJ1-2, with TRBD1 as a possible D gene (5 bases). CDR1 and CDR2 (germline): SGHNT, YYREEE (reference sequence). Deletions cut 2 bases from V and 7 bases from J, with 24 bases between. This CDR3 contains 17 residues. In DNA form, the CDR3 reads TGTGCCAGCAGCTTCCTAATCCCAATGAGAGACAGCCCTGGCTACACCTTC. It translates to CASSFLIPMRDSPGYTF. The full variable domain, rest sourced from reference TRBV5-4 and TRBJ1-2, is ETGVTQSPTHLIKTRGQQVTLRCSSQSGHNTVSWYQQALGQGPQFIFQYYREEENGRGNFPPRFSGLQFPNYSSELNVNALELDDSALYLCASSFLIPMRDSPGYTFGSGTRLTVV.